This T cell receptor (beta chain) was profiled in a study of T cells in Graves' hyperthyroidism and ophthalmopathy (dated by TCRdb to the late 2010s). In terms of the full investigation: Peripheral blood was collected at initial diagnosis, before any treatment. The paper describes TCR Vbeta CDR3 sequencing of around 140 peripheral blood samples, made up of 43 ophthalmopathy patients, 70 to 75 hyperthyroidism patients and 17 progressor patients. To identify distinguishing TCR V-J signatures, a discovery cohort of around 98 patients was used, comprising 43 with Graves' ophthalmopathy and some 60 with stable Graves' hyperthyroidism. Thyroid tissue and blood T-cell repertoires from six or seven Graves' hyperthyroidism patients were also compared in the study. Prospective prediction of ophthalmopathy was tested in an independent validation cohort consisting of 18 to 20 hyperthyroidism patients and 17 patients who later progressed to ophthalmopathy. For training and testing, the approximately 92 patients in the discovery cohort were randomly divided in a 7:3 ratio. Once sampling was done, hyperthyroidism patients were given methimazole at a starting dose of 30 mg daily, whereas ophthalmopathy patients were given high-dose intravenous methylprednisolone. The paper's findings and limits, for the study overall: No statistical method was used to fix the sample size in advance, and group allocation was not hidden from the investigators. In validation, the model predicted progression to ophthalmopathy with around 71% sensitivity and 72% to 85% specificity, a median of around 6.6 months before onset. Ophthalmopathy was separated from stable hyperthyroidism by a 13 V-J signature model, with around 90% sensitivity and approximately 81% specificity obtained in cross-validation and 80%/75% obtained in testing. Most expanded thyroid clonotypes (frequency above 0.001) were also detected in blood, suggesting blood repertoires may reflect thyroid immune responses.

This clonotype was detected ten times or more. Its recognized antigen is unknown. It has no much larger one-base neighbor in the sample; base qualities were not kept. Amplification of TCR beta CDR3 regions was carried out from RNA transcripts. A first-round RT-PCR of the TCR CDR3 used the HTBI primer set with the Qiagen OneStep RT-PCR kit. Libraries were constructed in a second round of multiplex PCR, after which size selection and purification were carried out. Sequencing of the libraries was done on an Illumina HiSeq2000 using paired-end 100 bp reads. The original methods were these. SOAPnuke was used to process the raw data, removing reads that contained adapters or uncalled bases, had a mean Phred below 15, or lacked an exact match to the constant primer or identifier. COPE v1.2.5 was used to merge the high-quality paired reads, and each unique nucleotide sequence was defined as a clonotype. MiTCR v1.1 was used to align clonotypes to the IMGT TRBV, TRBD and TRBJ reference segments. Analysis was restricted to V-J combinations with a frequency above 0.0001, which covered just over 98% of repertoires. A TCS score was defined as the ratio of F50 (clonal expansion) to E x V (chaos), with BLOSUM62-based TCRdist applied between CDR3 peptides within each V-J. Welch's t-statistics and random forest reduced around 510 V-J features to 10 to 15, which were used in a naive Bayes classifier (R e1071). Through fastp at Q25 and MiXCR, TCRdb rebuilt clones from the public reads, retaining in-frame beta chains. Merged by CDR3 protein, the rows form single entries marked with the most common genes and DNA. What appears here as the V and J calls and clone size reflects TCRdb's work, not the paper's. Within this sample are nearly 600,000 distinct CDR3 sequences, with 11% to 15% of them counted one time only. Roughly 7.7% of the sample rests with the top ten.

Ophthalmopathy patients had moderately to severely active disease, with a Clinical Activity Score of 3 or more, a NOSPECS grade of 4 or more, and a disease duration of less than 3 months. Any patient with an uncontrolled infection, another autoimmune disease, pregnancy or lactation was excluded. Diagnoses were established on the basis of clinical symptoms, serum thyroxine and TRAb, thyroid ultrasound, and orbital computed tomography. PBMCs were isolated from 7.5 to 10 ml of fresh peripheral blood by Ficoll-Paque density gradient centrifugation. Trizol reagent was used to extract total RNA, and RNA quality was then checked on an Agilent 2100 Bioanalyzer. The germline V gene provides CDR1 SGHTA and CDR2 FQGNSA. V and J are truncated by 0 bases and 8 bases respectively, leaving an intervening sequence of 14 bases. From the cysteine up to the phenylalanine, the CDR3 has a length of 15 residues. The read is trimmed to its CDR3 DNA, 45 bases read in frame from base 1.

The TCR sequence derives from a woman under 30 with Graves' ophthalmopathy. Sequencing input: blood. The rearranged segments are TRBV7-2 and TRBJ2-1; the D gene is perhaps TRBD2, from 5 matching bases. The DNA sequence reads TGTGCCAGCAGCTTAGCTATTGGGAGCGGTTATGAGCAGTTCTTC. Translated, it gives CASSLAIGSGYEQFF.